This T cell receptor (beta chain) was sequenced in a study of blood T cells in healthy people across ages. With regard to this clonotype: As yet, its antigen is unknown.

This CDR3 has 12 amino acids. V lost 8 bases to trimming and J lost 5 bases, with 11 bases between them. The germline V gene has CDR1 MDHEN and CDR2 SYDVKM. All donors came from Russia, were Caucasian and healthy, and spanned ages about 6 to 90. Collection of roughly 9.6 milliliters of peripheral blood was performed for each donor. Researchers report isolating at least 6.5 million PBMCs per sample. Overall study findings and caveats: One million T cells yielded diversity estimates that were considered underestimates.

Then a second PCR, running about 7 to 11 cycles, was carried out with a sample-barcoded 5' primer and a J-beta primer mix. TCRdb independently ran MiXCR on the 5' RACE reads; one entry per CDR3 protein. The repertoire holds about 1.1 million distinct CDR3 sequences, with around two fifths as singletons. The source material was blood. The receptor comes from a man younger than 30 in good health. This rearrangement joins TRBV28 to TRBJ2-3; D may be TRBD1 (7 bases). DNA of the CDR3: TGTGCCAGCCAGGGGGGAATAGATACGCAGTATTTT. Its translation: CASQGGIDTQYF.